The clone carrying this T cell receptor (beta chain) has just one count. The data were obtained in a study of blood T cell repertoires in COVID-19. Study in general: From the United States, Italy and Spain came samples of acute and convalescent COVID-19.

TCRdb's table, derived via immunoSEQ multiplex PCR, lists solely in-frame clones and lacks some. In the table there are around 230,000 clones, just over 85% of which are singletons. The CDR3 is 16 residues long. Looked up from germline, CDR1 is MGHRA and CDR2 is YSYEKL. V dropped 1 base and J dropped 5; count of bases not matched to a gene: 10. Sequenced sample: peripheral blood. The source of this sequence is a man aged 25-45 years who had recovered from COVID-19. This chain links TRBV4-1 with TRBJ2-5, with 7 bases aligning to TRBD1. CDR3 loop: CASSQGQGPTGETQYF. The CDR3 DNA reads TGCGCCAGCAGCCAAGGACAGGGCCCGACCGGGGAGACCCAGTACTTC.